The source of this T cell receptor (beta chain) is a study of CD8+ T cells in alopecia areata. This CDR3 spans 15 amino acids. The junction had 3 bases not matched to a gene; V was cut back by 5 bases and J by 3 bases. Germline assignment: CDR1 MGHDK and CDR2 SYGVNS. Treatment denoted: oral pan-JAK inhibitor, 5-10 mg twice daily. Sequencing used cDNA as its template, made by extracting RNA and reverse transcribing it. Repertoires were generated with immunoSEQ multiplex PCR, while TCRdb's copy carries only in-frame clones and drops some. Altogether about 64,000 clones are present, about 45% being singletons, with the ten largest covering roughly 22%.

The sample in question was CD8+ T cells sorted from blood, obtained at roughly week 36, from a patient treated with tofacitinib. This clonotype was obtained from a human donor with alopecia areata. This rearrangement joins TRBV25-1 to TRBJ2-1, with 11 bases lining up with TRBD2. The CDR3 bases are TGTGCCAGCAGTCCACTAGCGGGGGACTACAATGAGCAGTTCTTC. Protein: CASSPLAGDYNEQFF.